A single T cell receptor (beta chain) is shown here with its context. This entry belongs to a study of cytomegalovirus exposure and HLA in healthy donors. The CDR3 extends over 15 amino acids. The V segment lost 4 bases and the J segment 0 bases; nucleotides outside the gene matches: 6. Germline V gene sequence: CDR1 SNHLY, CDR2 FYNNEI. PCR used 60 Vbeta primers and 13 Jbeta primers. Profiling relied on immunoSEQ multiplex PCR, and the TCRdb table lists in-frame clones only, not all of them. Of some 150,000 clones listed, roughly 9% are singletons. The chain has TRBV2 and TRBJ2-7, with TRBD1 matching 7 bases. The source of this sequence is a middle-aged woman in good health and CMV-seropositive. The sequenced sample consisted of PBMCs. In nucleotides, the CDR3 is TGTGCCAGCAGTGTCGGACAGGAGAACTCCTACGAGCAGTACTTC. It encodes CASSVGQENSYEQYF.